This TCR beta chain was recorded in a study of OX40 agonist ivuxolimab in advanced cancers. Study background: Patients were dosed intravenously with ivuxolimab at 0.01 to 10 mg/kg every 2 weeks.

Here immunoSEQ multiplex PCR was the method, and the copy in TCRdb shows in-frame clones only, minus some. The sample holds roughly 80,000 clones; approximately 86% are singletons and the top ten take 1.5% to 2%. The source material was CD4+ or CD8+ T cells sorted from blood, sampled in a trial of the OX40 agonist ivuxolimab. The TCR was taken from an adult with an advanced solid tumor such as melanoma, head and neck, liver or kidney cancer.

The CDR3 loop is CASSYSGPTYEQYF. The CDR3 nucleotides are TGTGCCAGCAGTTATTCGGGACCTACCTACGAGCAGTACTTC. The rearrangement joins TRBV6-1 to TRBJ2-7; D tentatively reads TRBD1 or TRBD2 (5 bases each). Germline assignment: CDR1 MNHNS and CDR2 SASEGT. V gave up 5 bases and J gave up 2 bases, with 13 bases separating them. This CDR3 has 14 amino acids.